One sample yielded the 17 T cell receptor beta chains listed below, sequenced in a study of T cell responses to AZD1222 COVID-19 vaccine. The assay was immunoSEQ multiplex PCR, and TCRdb's table has in-frame clones only and misses some. The repertoire holds 100,000 to 130,000 clones, with around 83% as singletons. The sample here was peripheral blood, taken on day 0 of AZD1222 vaccination. The origin of the receptors is an adult in good health.

This clone was observed a handful of times. V is TRBV6-5 and J is TRBJ2-6; the D is unclear. Germline lookup yields CDR1 MNHEY and CDR2 SVGAGI. V was trimmed by 4 bases and J by 0 bases, leaving 7 bases between them. This CDR3 is 15 amino acids long. The CDR3 DNA sequence: TGTGCCAGCAGTTGGCAGAGCTCTGGGGCCAACGTCCTGACTTTC. Its protein is CASSWQSSGANVLTF.

This clone showed up just once. The chain links TRBV6-5 to TRBJ1-1; TRBD1 might be the D (6 bases). The CDR3 loop spans 15 amino acids. V dropped 5 bases and J dropped 0 bases, with 13 bases sitting between them. Germline-derived CDR1 and CDR2 are MNHEY and SVGAGI. The CDR3 sequence is CASSTGQTMNTEAFF. The CDR3 DNA is TGTGCCAGCAGTACCGGACAGACAATGAACACTGAAGCTTTCTTT.

This clone has only one observation. This chain's CDR3 is CATSGPTYEQYF. Written as DNA, the CDR3 is TGTGCCACCAGCGGACCAACCTACGAGCAGTACTTC. The V gene is TRBV24-1, the J gene TRBJ2-7, with D hard to call. The CDR3 sequence is 12 residues long. Trimming shortened V by 7 bases and J by 2 bases, and 8 bases separated the two germline ends. The V gene's germline CDR1 is KGHDR and CDR2 SFDVKD.

The chain employs TRBV18 and TRBJ2-1; tentative D call: TRBD2 (5 bases). Germline assignment: CDR1 KGHSH and CDR2 LQKENI. V was cut by 6 bases and J by 7 bases, with 16 bases left in between. There are 14 residues in the CDR3. The CDR3: CASSPDRGTNEQFF. DNA of the CDR3: TGTGCCAGCTCTCCGGACCGGGGTACGAATGAGCAGTTCTTC.

This chain connects TRBV30 to TRBJ1-5, with 7 bases fitting TRBD1. V was pared by 2 bases and J by 5 bases, with 3 bases of the junction left unmatched. CDR3 size: 13 residues. CDR1 GTSNPN and CDR2 SVGIG come from the germline V gene (reference sequence). CDR3 region: CAWSRGHDQPQHF. The CDR3 coding sequence is TGTGCCTGGAGTAGGGGGCACGATCAGCCCCAGCATTTT. The variable domain in full, completed from reference TRBV30 and TRBJ1-5, reads SQTIHQWPATLVQPVGSPLSLECTVEGTSNPNLYWYRQAAGRGLQLLFYSVGIGQISSEVPQNLSASRPQDRQFILSSKKLLLSDSGFYLCAWSRGHDQPQHFGDGTRLSIL.

This clone was recorded only once. One end of the junction does not line up with germline, which may come from a read error. This chain connects TRBV2 to TRBJ2-6, with 8 bases lining up with TRBD2. Per the germline V gene, CDR1 is SNHLY and CDR2 is FYNNEI. This CDR3 contains 16 residues. CDR3 bases: TGTGCCAGCAGTGCCGGGAGGGGCTCTGGCGCCAACGTCCTGACTTTC. This translates into CASSAGRGSGANVLTF.

This clone was found once. The chain employs TRBV5-3 and TRBJ1-1; perhaps TRBD1 as D (6 bases). TRBV5-3 is an ORF; its function is uncertain. The CDR3 is made up of 11 amino acids. V lost 10 bases, J lost 11 bases, and 18 bases lay in between. This CDR3 is CAGGQQRVAFF. CDR3 sequence (DNA): TGTGCCGGCGGACAGCAGAGGGTTGCTTTCTTT.

This clone was observed once. The chain joins TRBV19 to TRBJ1-5, with D possibly matching TRBD1 (5 bases). V lost 0 bases and J 9 bases, leaving 18 bases between the germline ends. The CDR3 length is 16 residues. Looked up from germline, CDR1 is LNHDA and CDR2 is SQIVND (reference sequence). The DNA of the CDR3 is TGTGCCAGTAGTATAGATCCCAGGGCCGGGAATAGGCCCCAGCATTTT. Translated: CASSIDPRAGNRPQHF. Supplemented by reference TRBV19 and TRBJ1-5, the full variable domain reads DGGITQSPKYLFRKEGQNVTLSCEQNLNHDAMYWYRQDPGQGLRLIYYSQIVNDFQKGDIAEGYSVSREKKESFPLTVTSAQKNPTAFYLCASSIDPRAGNRPQHFGDGTRLSIL.

V is TRBV15 and J is TRBJ1-4, with D possibly TRBD1 on 5 matching bases. The CDR3 loop spans 15 amino acids. Per germline, CDR1 LNHNV and CDR2 YYDKDF (reference sequence). V lost 5 bases and J lost 5, with 15 bases in between. For the CDR3, the DNA is TGTGCCACCAGCGGAAAAGACAGACCAAATGAAAAACTGTTTTTT. Protein: CATSGKDRPNEKLFF.

V is TRBV5-1 and J is TRBJ1-1; tentatively, D is TRBD1 (6 bases). V was pared by 4 bases and J by 11 bases, with 18 bases between. The CDR3 loop spans 13 amino acids. Per germline, CDR1 SGHRS and CDR2 YFSETQ. CDR3 amino acids: CASSQRSDSRAFF. The CDR3, as DNA: TGCGCCAGCAGCCAACGCTCGGACAGCAGGGCTTTCTTT.

This clone came up once. Other DNA sequences in the same sample also yield this CDR3. The rearrangement joins TRBV4-3 to TRBJ1-1; no firm D call. V shed 1 base and J shed 4 bases, with 10 bases lying between them. The CDR3 extends over 14 amino acids. Germline V lookup: CDR1 LGHNA, CDR2 YSLEER. CDR3 in DNA: TGCGCCAGCAGCCAAGGGAAGGGCGGCACTGAAGCTTTCTTT. Protein sequence: CASSQGKGGTEAFF.

This chain uses TRBV2 with TRBJ1-2; 7 bases are shared with TRBD1. The CDR3 totals 13 residues. Trimming removed 6 bases from V and 8 bases from J; junction bases left unmatched: 9. Germline-derived CDR1 and CDR2 are SNHLY and FYNNEI. CDR3 sequence: CASSRTGAPGYTF. In nucleotides, the CDR3 is TGTGCCAGCAGCCGAACAGGGGCGCCGGGCTACACCTTC.

This CDR3 is CASSLLISNLAETQYF. In DNA, the CDR3 is TGTGCCAGCAGCTTACTGATTTCCAATTTGGCGGAGACCCAGTACTTC. The chain combines TRBV11-2 with TRBJ2-5; D remains unclear. The CDR3 is 16 residues long. Trimming took 2 bases from V and 5 from J, leaving 18 bases between them. Germline V lookup: CDR1 SGHAT, CDR2 FQNNGV.

In this sample, this clone turned up once. J is TRBJ2-2 and V is TRBV19; unclear D gene. The germline V and J ends were trimmed by 7 bases and 5 bases, with 14 bases remaining between them. The CDR3 sequence is 14 residues long. Germline CDR1 and CDR2: LNHDA and SQIVND (reference sequence). CDR3 sequence (DNA): TGTGCCAGTATTGGCAGAATGTGGACCGGGGAGCTGTTTTTT. As protein: CASIGRMWTGELFF.

The chain combines TRBV6-5 with TRBJ1-5, with 8 positions matching TRBD1. Germline values: CDR1 MNHEY, CDR2 SVGAGI. The V segment lost 5 bases and the J segment 3 bases; nucleotides outside the gene matches: 6. This CDR3 region has 15 residues. CDR3 sequence: CASSSQGAVNQPQHF. In DNA, the CDR3 is TGTGCCAGCAGTAGCCAGGGGGCAGTCAATCAGCCCCAGCATTTT.

The chain uses TRBV19 and TRBJ1-5; weak D call: TRBD1 (6 bases). The CDR3 extends over 16 amino acids. Germline V gene lookup returns CDR1 LNHDA and CDR2 SQIVND (reference sequence). Trimming shortened V by 7 bases and J by 2 bases, and 18 bases separated the two germline ends. The CDR3 DNA reads as TGTGCCAGTACCGAGAGGGGGGGTGGGGGCAATCAGCCCCAGCATTTT. Amino acid sequence: CASTERGGGGNQPQHF.

The chain combines TRBV24-1 with TRBJ2-3; D possibly corresponds to TRBD2 (6 bases). Germline V gene lookup returns CDR1 KGHDR and CDR2 SFDVKD. The CDR3 totals 16 residues. V was cut by 3 bases and J by 1 base, with 13 bases left in between. In DNA, the CDR3 is TGTGCCACCAGTGATCCCCGCGGGGTAGGCACAGATACGCAGTATTTT. It specifies CATSDPRGVGTDTQYF.